Described below is a single T cell receptor beta chain sequence and its context. This sample was included in a study of blood T cell repertoires in COVID-19. Sequenced by immunoSEQ multiplex PCR; TCRdb stores in-frame clones only, minus some. The sample includes around 260,000 clones, about 85% of them seen just once. J gave up 5 bases and V 3 bases, and 7 bases lay outside the gene matches. The germline gives CDR1 SEHNR, CDR2 FQNEAQ (reference sequence). This CDR3 has 14 amino acids. The chain is built from TRBV7-9 and TRBJ2-7, with 7 bases aligning to TRBD1. The source material was peripheral blood. The clonotype originates from a man aged 60-69 years who had recovered from COVID-19. The CDR3 sequence is CASSFRDSRNEQYF. The CDR3 DNA sequence: TGTGCCAGCAGCTTCCGGGACAGCCGCAACGAGCAGTACTTC.